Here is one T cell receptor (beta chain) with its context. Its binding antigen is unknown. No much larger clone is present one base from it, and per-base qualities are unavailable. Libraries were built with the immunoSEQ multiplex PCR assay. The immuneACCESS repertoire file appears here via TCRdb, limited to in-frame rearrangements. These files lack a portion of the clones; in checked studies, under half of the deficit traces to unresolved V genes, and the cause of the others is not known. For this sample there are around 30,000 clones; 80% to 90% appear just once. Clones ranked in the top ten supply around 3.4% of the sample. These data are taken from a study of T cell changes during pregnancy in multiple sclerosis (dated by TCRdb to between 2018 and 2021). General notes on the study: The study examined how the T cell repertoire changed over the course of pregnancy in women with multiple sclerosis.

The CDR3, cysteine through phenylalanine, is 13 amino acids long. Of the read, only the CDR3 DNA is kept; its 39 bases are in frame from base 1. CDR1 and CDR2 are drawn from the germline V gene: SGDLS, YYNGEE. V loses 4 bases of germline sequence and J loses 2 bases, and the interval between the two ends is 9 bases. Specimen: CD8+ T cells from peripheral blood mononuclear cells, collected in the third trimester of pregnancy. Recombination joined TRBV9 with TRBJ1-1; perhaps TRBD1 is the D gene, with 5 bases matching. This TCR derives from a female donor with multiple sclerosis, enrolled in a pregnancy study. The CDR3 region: CASSWGSNTEAFF. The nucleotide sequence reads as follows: TGTGCCAGCAGCTGGGGCAGTAACACTGAAGCTTTCTTT.